The rows below give T cell receptor beta chains drawn from one sample of a study of shared clonotypes between healthy human individuals. Clones were sequenced by immunoSEQ multiplex PCR, and TCRdb holds only the in-frame ones, with some missing. The sample yields about 1 million clones, approximately 68% seen once. Sequencing was performed on memory CD4+ T cells sorted from blood. These receptors all stem from a man between 18 and 35 years old in good health. The CDR3 runs from the conserved cysteine through the conserved F or W. Fields, in order: D gene, V gene, J gene, clone size, CDR3 protein, CDR3 DNA. The D gene is left open where the match is weak. Not all rows give a size; the values are once, few, many and, for expanded clones, a class.

>NA|TRBV9|TRBJ2-1|NA
CASSVDYNEQFF
TGTGCCAGCAGCGTAGACTACAATGAGCAGTTCTTC
>NA|TRBV28|TRBJ1-5|NA
CASGGGANQPQHF
TGTGCCAGCGGCGGGGGGGCTAATCAGCCCCAGCATTTT
>TRBD1|TRBV5-1|TRBJ1-5|NA
CASKKTTGVNQPQHF
TGCGCCAGCAAGAAAACGACAGGGGTAAATCAGCCCCAGCATTTT
>NA|TRBV5-1|TRBJ1-2|NA
CASSSNRDGYTF
TGCGCCAGCAGCTCTAACAGGGATGGCTACACCTTC
>TRBD1|TRBV30|TRBJ2-3|NA
CALGQSTDTQYF
TGTGCCTTGGGACAGTCCACAGATACGCAGTATTTT
>NA|TRBV6-6|TRBJ1-1|NA
CASSYSIYTEAFF
TGTGCCAGCAGTTACTCAATTTACACTGAAGCTTTCTTT
>NA|TRBV6-5|TRBJ1-1|NA
CASSSDRRYEAFF
TGTGCCAGCAGTAGTGACAGGAGGTATGAAGCTTTCTTT
>TRBD2|TRBV5-1|TRBJ2-1|NA
CASSPHLAGGPNEQFF
TGCGCCAGCAGCCCGCACCTAGCGGGAGGGCCAAATGAGCAGTTCTTC
>NA|TRBV7-2|TRBJ1-2|NA
CASSRIPGKGGYGYTF
TGTGCCAGCAGCCGAATTCCAGGGAAAGGTGGCTATGGCTACACCTTC
>TRBD1|TRBV6-6|TRBJ1-6|NA
CASSIQGAYNSPLHF
TGTGCCAGCAGTATACAGGGGGCCTATAATTCACCCCTCCACTTT
>NA|TRBV27|TRBJ1-1|NA
CASSLFPPSASTEAFF
TGTGCCAGCAGTTTATTCCCTCCGTCCGCATCCACTGAAGCTTTCTTT
>NA|TRBV6-5|TRBJ2-5|NA
CASSYSPGRATQYF
TGTGCCAGCAGTTACTCGCCGGGGCGGGCGACCCAGTACTTC
>NA|TRBV9|TRBJ2-2|once
CASTYVANTGELFF
TGTGCCAGCACCTATGTAGCGAACACCGGGGAGCTGTTTTTT
>NA|TRBV18|TRBJ1-4|NA
CASSPPAGRNEKLFF
TGTGCCAGCTCACCACCAGCAGGGAGAAATGAAAAACTGTTTTTT
>NA|TRBV4-1|TRBJ1-3|few
CASSQPWGRGGNTIYF
TGCGCCAGCAGCCAACCATGGGGCCGTGGGGGAAACACCATATATTTT
>NA|TRBV30|TRBJ2-5|few
CAWKATWETQYF
TGTGCCTGGAAGGCTACTTGGGAGACCCAGTACTTC